Only a few counts were recorded for the clone carrying this T cell receptor (beta chain). This sample stems from a study of graft-versus-host responses after intestinal transplantation. Background on the study: As for transplant type, recipients had multivisceral, liver-intestinal, or isolated intestinal grafts. The whole recipient group had anti-thymocyte globulin induction followed by tacrolimus and steroids for three to four years.

TCRdb keeps only in-frame clones here, not all; method: immunoSEQ multiplex PCR. The profile shows about 21,000 clones, under 50% of them singletons. Responders labeled with CFSE (about 200,000) were plated with about 200,000 irradiated, violet-dye-labeled stimulators. After the reaction, the investigators sorted the proliferating CFSE-low CD3+CD4+ and CD3+CD8+ responders. The sample in question was alloreactive CD4+ T cells from a mixed lymphocyte reaction culture, obtained before intestinal transplant. Documented subset: CFSE-low proliferating T cells sorted from approximately six-day pre-transplant mixed lymphocyte reaction (GvH or HvG direction). The receptor was isolated from a human patient who received an intestinal transplant.

In nucleotides, the CDR3 is TGTGCCAGCAGGTCACCTATGATGAACACTGAAGCTTTCTTT. Translation: CASRSPMMNTEAFF. The chain links TRBV2 to TRBJ1-1; D gene ambiguous. The length of the CDR3 is 14 residues. V lost 6 bases, J lost 0 bases, and 11 bases lay in between. Germline V gene data show CDR1 as SNHLY and CDR2 as FYNNEI.